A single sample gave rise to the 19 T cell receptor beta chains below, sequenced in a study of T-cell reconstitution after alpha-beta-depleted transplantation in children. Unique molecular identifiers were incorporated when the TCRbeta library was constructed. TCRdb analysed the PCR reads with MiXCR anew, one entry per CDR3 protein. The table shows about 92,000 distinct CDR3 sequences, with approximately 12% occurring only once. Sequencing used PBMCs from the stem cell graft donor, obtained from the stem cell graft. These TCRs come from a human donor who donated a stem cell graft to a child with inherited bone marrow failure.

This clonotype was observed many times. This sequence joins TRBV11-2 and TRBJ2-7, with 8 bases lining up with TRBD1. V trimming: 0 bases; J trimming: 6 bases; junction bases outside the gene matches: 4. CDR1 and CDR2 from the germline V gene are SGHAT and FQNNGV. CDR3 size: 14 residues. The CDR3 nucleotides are TGTGCCAGCAGCTTAGAGGCAGGGGGCTTCGAGCAGTACTTC. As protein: CASSLEAGGFEQYF.

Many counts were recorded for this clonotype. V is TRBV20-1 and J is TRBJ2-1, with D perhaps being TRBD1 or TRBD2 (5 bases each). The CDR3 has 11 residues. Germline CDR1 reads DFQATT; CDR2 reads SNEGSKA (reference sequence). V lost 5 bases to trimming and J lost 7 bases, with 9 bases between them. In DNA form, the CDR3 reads TGCAGTGCTGGGACCTTTAATGAGCAGTTCTTC. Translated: CSAGTFNEQFF.

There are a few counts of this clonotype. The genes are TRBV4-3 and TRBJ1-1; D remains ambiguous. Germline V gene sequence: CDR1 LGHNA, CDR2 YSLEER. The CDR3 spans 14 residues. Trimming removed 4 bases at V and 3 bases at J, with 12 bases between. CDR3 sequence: CASSRIVGDTEAFF. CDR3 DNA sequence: TGCGCCAGCAGCCGTATCGTCGGCGACACTGAAGCTTTCTTT.

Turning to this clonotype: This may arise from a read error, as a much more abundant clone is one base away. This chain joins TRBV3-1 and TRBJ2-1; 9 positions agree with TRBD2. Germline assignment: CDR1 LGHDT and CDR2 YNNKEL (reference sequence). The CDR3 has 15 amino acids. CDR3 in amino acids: CATSPLAGSYNEQFF. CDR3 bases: TGTGCCACCAGCCCCCTAGCGGGATCCTACAATGAGCAGTTCTTC.

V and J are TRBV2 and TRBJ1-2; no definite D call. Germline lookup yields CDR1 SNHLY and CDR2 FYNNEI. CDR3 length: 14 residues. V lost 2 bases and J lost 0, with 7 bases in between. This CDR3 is CASSETQANYGYTF. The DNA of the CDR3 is TGTGCCAGCAGTGAAACCCAGGCTAACTATGGCTACACCTTC.

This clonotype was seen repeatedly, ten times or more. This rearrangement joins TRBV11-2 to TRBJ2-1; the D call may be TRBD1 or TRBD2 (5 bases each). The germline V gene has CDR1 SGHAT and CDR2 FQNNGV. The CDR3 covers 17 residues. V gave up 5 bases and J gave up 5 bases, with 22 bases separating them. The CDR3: CASSAPQGGWKNNEQFF. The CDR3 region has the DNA TGTGCCAGCAGCGCACCCCAGGGCGGGTGGAAGAACAATGAGCAGTTCTTC. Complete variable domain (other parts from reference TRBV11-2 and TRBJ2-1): EAGVAQSPRYKIIEKRQSVAFWCNPISGHATLYWYQQILGQGPKLLIQFQNNGVVDDSQLPKDRFSAERLKGVDSTLKIQPAKLEDSAVYLCASSAPQGGWKNNEQFFGPGTRLTVL.

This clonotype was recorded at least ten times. In DNA form, the CDR3 reads TGCAGTGCTGCCGACGGGACTAGCGGGCTAGATACGCAGTATTTT. It translates to CSAADGTSGLDTQYF. The chain combines TRBV20-1 with TRBJ2-3, with 12 bases fitting TRBD2. The CDR3 length is 15 residues. J lost 5 bases, V lost 5 bases, and 8 bases had no gene match. Germline lookup yields CDR1 DFQATT and CDR2 SNEGSKA (reference sequence).

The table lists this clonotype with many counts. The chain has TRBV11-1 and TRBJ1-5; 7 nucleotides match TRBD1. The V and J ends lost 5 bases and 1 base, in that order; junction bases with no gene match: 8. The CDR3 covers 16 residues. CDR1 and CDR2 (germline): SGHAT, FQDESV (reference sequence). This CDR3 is CASSPRGVRSNQPQHF. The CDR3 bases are TGTGCCAGCAGCCCCAGGGGGGTGAGGAGCAATCAGCCCCAGCATTTT.

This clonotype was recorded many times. CDR3 DNA sequence: TGTGCCAGCAGACACACCTTGGATCCCGGGGAGCTGTTTTTT. Translation: CASRHTLDPGELFF. This chain links TRBV6-1 with TRBJ2-2; D not resolved. Germline V gives CDR1 MNHNS, CDR2 SASEGT. Trimming pared 6 bases from V and 6 bases from J, leaving 14 bases between. The CDR3 runs to 14 residues.

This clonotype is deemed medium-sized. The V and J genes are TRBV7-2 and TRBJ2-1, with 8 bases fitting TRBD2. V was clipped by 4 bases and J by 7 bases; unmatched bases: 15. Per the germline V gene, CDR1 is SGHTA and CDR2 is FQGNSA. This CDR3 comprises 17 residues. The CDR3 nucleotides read TGTGCCAGCAGCTCCCTAGCGGGTCCTCCCTTAAGAAATGAGCAGTTCTTC. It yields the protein CASSSLAGPPLRNEQFF.

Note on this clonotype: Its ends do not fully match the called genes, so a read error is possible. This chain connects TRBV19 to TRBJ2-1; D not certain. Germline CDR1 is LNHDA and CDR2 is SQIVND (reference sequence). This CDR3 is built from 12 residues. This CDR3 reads CASTDSYNDQFF. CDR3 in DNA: TGTGCCAGTACAGACTCCTACAATGACCAGTTCTTC.

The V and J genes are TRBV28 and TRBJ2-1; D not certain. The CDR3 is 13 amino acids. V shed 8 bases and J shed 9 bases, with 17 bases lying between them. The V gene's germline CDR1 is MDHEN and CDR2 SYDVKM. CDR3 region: CASGSDLGAEQFF. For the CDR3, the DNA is TGTGCCAGCGGGTCGGATCTGGGTGCTGAGCAGTTCTTC.

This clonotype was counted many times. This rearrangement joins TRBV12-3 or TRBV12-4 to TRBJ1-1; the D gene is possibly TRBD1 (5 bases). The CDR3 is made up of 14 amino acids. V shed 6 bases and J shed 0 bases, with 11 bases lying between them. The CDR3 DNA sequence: TGTGCCAGCAGCTACAGGAGAATGAACACTGAAGCTTTCTTT. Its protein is CASSYRRMNTEAFF.

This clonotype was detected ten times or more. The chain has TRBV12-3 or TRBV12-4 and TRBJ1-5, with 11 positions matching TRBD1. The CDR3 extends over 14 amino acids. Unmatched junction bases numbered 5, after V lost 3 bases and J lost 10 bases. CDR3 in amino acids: CASSFAGTGGPQHF. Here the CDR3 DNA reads TGTGCCAGCAGTTTCGCCGGGACAGGGGGACCCCAGCATTTT.

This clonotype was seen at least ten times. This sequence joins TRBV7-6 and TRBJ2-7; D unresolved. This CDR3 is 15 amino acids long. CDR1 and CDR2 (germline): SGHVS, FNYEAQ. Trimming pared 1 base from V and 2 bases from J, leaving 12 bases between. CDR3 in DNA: TGTGCCAGCAGCTTAGGAGTGGACCTTACCTACGAGCAGTACTTC. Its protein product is CASSLGVDLTYEQYF.

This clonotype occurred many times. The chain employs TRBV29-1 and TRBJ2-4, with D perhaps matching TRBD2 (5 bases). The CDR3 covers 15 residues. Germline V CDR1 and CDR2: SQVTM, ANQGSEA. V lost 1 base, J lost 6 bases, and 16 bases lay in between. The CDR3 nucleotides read TGCAGCGTTGAAGCCCCCGCGGGTGGGCCAAACATTCAGTACTTC. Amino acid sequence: CSVEAPAGGPNIQYF. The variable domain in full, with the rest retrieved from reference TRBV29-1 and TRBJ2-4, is SAVISQKPSRDICQRGTSLTIQCQVDSQVTMMFWYRQQPGQSLTLIATANQGSEATYESGFVIDKFPISRPNLTFSTLTVSNMSPEDSSIYLCSVEAPAGGPNIQYFGAGTRLSVL.

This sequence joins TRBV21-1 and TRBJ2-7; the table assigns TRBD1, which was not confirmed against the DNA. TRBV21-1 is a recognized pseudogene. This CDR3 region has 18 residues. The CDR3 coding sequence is TGTGCCAGCAGCGAAAAACACTGTAGGGGGACAGGTCCCTACGAGCAGTACTTC. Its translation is CASSEKHCRGTGPYEQYF.

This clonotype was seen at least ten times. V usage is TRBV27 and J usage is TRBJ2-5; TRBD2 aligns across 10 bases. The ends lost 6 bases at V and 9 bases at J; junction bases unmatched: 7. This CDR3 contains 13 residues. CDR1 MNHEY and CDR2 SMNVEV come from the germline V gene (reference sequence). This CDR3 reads CASSSGRAHPQYF. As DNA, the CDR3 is TGTGCCAGCAGCAGCGGGAGGGCCCATCCCCAGTACTTC.

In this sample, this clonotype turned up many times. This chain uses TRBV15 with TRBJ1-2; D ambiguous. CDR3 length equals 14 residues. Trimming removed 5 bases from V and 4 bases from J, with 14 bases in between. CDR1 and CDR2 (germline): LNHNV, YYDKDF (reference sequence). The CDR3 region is CATSAVEGSYGYTF. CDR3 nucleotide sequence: TGTGCCACCAGCGCCGTTGAGGGTAGCTATGGCTACACCTTC. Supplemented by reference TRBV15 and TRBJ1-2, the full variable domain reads DAMVIQNPRYQVTQFGKPVTLSCSQTLNHNVMYWYQQKSSQAPKLLFHYYDKDFNNEADTPDNFQSRRPNTSFCFLDIRSPGLGDTAMYLCATSAVEGSYGYTFGSGTRLTVV.